In its sample, the clone carrying this TCR beta chain was seen a few times. CDR3 length: 13 residues. CDR1 is SNHLY and CDR2 is FYNNEI in the germline V gene. V lost 7 bases and J 7 bases, leaving 16 bases between the germline ends. Via MiXCR, TCRdb re-called the 5' RACE reads, giving one row per CDR3 protein. The sample records approximately 260,000 distinct CDR3 sequences, over 15% being singletons. The sample belongs to a study of T-cell memory formation after mild COVID-19. This TCR came from a man aged 18 to 35 who had mild COVID-19 (a few samples of this study predate the infection). Cell type and time point are not known. Specimen: PBMCs or a T cell subset sorted from them (not recorded which). The chain recombines TRBV2 with TRBJ1-1; D may be TRBD1 (6 bases). The CDR3 DNA is TGTGCCAGCAACGCCAATGGGGACAATGAAGCTTTCTTT. This gives the protein CASNANGDNEAFF.